These 2 T cell receptor beta chains originate from one sample sequenced in a study of shared clonotypes between healthy human individuals. Repertoires were generated with immunoSEQ multiplex PCR, while TCRdb's copy carries only in-frame clones and drops some. Here the sample spans approximately 500,000 clones, around 80% being singletons. Sequencing was carried out using PBMCs. Receptor source: a woman aged 35 to 49 in good health. Some clones in this sample may be carry-over from other donors' samples.

The V call is TRBV2, the J call TRBJ1-4; TRBD1 agrees at 7 bases. There are 16 residues in the CDR3. The V gene end was trimmed by 6 bases and the J gene end by 2 bases; junction bases not matched to a gene: 9. CDR1 and CDR2 from the germline V gene are SNHLY and FYNNEI. The CDR3 DNA sequence: TGTGCCAGCAGGGATCCCGACAGGGCGACTAATGAAAAACTGTTTTTT. Amino acids: CASRDPDRATNEKLFF.

This clone was seen only once. The chain has TRBV2 and TRBJ2-1, with D uncertain. Trimming removed 0 bases at V and 9 bases at J, with 9 bases between. The germline CDR1 and CDR2 sequences are SNHLY and FYNNEI. The CDR3 totals 13 residues. CDR3 in amino acids: CASSEAVASEQFF. Written as DNA, the CDR3 is TGTGCCAGCAGTGAAGCAGTCGCGAGTGAGCAGTTCTTC.